The TCR beta chain under discussion was sequenced for a study of CD8 T cells in ankylosing spondylitis. Via MiXCR, TCRdb re-called the 5' RACE reads, giving one row per CDR3 protein. The sample contains approximately 200,000 distinct CDR3 sequences, 10% to 15% of which appear only once. The germline CDR1 and CDR2 sequences are MNHEY and SMNVEV (reference sequence). This CDR3 is 14 amino acids long. Trimming at V came to 8 bases and at J to 0 bases, leaving 5 bases not matched to a gene. There are a few counts of this clonotype. V gene TRBV27 combines with J gene TRBJ1-2; 8 bases agree with TRBD1. The receptor's source is a male donor with ankylosing spondylitis or in good health (not recorded which). The sequencing input was blood, either unsorted or a sorted T cell fraction (not recorded which). The CDR3 DNA reads TGTGCCAGCGCCCGACAGGGGTCTAACTATGGCTACACCTTC. It is translated as CASARQGSNYGYTF.